This T cell receptor beta chain was recovered during a study of CD8 T cells in ankylosing spondylitis. About this clonotype itself: Its target is not known.

From germline, CDR1 is SGHTA and CDR2 FQGNSA. V gave up 3 bases and J gave up 9 bases; unmatched junction bases: 9. The CDR3 runs 16 residues. With molecular barcodes, quantitative 5'-RACE was used to make the TCR beta libraries. TCRdb called the 5' RACE reads again in MiXCR, with one record for every CDR3 protein. This sample carries a few hundred thousand distinct CDR3 sequences, about a sixth of them seen once, and the ten largest clones take about a third. General study results and limits: Disease-linked clones bore a CD8+ phenotype, appearing relatively rarely in peripheral blood.

Sample: blood, either unsorted or a sorted T cell fraction (not recorded which). The sequence was collected from a male donor with ankylosing spondylitis or in good health (not recorded which). This sequence joins TRBV7-2 and TRBJ2-1, with TRBD2 matching 12 bases. CDR3 protein: CASSFGLAGSGGEQFF. CDR3 sequence (DNA): TGTGCCAGCAGCTTCGGACTAGCGGGATCCGGAGGTGAGCAGTTCTTC.